Shown below are 11 T cell receptor beta chains from a single sample sequenced in a study of blood T cell repertoires in COVID-19. Data came from immunoSEQ multiplex PCR; TCRdb stores just in-frame clones and leaves some out. The sample contains 320,000 or so clones, roughly 88% of which appear only once. Sequenced: PBMCs or T cells enriched from blood (not recorded which). Receptors originate from a man aged 25 to 45 who had recovered from COVID-19.

The chain combines TRBV2 with TRBJ2-7; 7 nucleotides line up with TRBD2. Germline-derived CDR1 and CDR2 are SNHLY and FYNNEI. The V segment lost 4 bases and the J segment 7 bases; nucleotides outside the gene matches: 10. The CDR3 has 14 residues. CDR3 DNA sequence: TGTGCCAGCAGTGGAAACAGCGGGGCGGGAGAGCAGTACTTC. Translation gives CASSGNSGAGEQYF.

The chain recombines TRBV7-6 with TRBJ2-7; D gene ambiguous. V lost 2 bases, J lost 1 base, and 6 bases lay in between. The CDR3 is 13 amino acids. The V gene's germline CDR1 is SGHVS and CDR2 FNYEAQ. CDR3 amino acids: CASSLFSSYEQYF. The CDR3 DNA sequence: TGTGCCAGCAGCTTATTCAGTTCCTACGAGCAGTACTTC.

In the case of this clone: The sample has other DNA sequences that encode this CDR3 too. The chain carries TRBV28 and TRBJ1-1, with 9 nucleotides matching TRBD1. The CDR3 runs to 14 residues. Losses at the gene ends were 3 bases for V and 1 base for J; bases not matched to a gene: 0. Germline CDR1 reads MDHEN; CDR2 reads SYDVKM. The CDR3 is CASSLGQGNTEAFF. The CDR3 nucleotides are TGTGCCAGCAGTTTGGGACAGGGGAACACTGAAGCTTTCTTT.

The rearrangement links TRBV4-1 to TRBJ2-1, with D perhaps matching TRBD1 (6 bases). The CDR3 extends over 17 amino acids. The V gene's germline CDR1 is MGHRA and CDR2 YSYEKL. The V and J ends lost 0 bases and 9 bases respectively, with 21 bases between them. CDR3 DNA: TGCGCCAGCAGCCAAGATGGGGGCCGTTTCCTGGGTGGTGAGCAGTTCTTC. As protein: CASSQDGGRFLGGEQFF.

This chain links TRBV28 with TRBJ2-7; 9 bases map to TRBD1. The germline V gene encodes CDR1 MDHEN and CDR2 SYDVKM. The CDR3 consists of 14 residues. Trimming took 6 bases from V and 6 from J; bases not matched to a gene: 9. CDR3 residues: CASRTTGGSGEQYF. In DNA, the CDR3 is TGTGCCAGCAGAACGACAGGGGGATCGGGCGAGCAGTACTTC.

V gene TRBV20-1 combines with J gene TRBJ2-1; perhaps TRBD2 as D (6 bases). V lost 3 bases and J lost 3, with 15 bases in between. Germline CDR1 and CDR2: DFQATT and SNEGSKA (reference sequence). The CDR3 consists of 15 residues. CDR3 DNA: TGCAGTGCTAGTAGTGCGGGACGGAACTACAATGAGCAGTTCTTC. Its translation: CSASSAGRNYNEQFF.

The chain's CDR3 is CAWRTGGYGDTQYF. The CDR3 region has the DNA TGTGCCTGGAGAACGGGGGGCTATGGAGATACGCAGTATTTT. This chain joins TRBV30 and TRBJ2-3, with D possibly being TRBD2 (7 bases). V dropped 3 bases and J dropped 5 bases, with 15 bases sitting between them. Germline loops: CDR1 GTSNPN, CDR2 SVGIG (reference sequence). There are 14 residues in the CDR3.

J is TRBJ2-5 and V is TRBV2; TRBD1 matches 12 bases. This CDR3 is built from 14 residues. Germline assignment: CDR1 SNHLY and CDR2 FYNNEI. The V gene end was trimmed by 7 bases and the J gene end by 5 bases; junction bases not matched to a gene: 5. The CDR3 reads CASTRDRGLETQYF. CDR3 sequence (DNA): TGTGCCAGCACGAGGGACAGGGGGCTGGAGACCCAGTACTTC.

The chain links TRBV10-3 to TRBJ1-2; D ambiguous. The CDR3 consists of 14 residues. V was pared by 3 bases and J by 5 bases, with 13 bases between. The V gene's germline CDR1 is ENHRY and CDR2 SYGVKD. CDR3 sequence reads: CAISETGREYGYTF. Here the CDR3 DNA reads TGTGCCATCAGTGAAACGGGGAGGGAGTATGGCTACACCTTC.

This rearrangement joins TRBV6-5 to TRBJ1-1; D is unresolved. The ends were cut back, 7 bases at V and 8 bases at J, with 17 bases in the middle. The germline V gene encodes CDR1 MNHEY and CDR2 SVGAGI. The CDR3 contains 13 residues. The CDR3 reads CASIETIVGEAFF. The CDR3 nucleotides are TGTGCCAGCATCGAGACAATCGTTGGGGAAGCTTTCTTT.

This chain links TRBV7-6 with TRBJ2-3; D is perhaps TRBD2 (7 bases). In germline, CDR1 is SGHVS, CDR2 FNYEAQ. V lost 1 base to trimming and J lost 2 bases, with 16 bases between them. The CDR3 runs to 17 residues. CDR3 bases: TGTGCCAGCAGCTTAGATTTGCAGGGGAGGGCCACAGATACGCAGTATTTT. Translation: CASSLDLQGRATDTQYF.